One and the same sample provided the 13 T cell receptor beta chains below, sequenced in a study of cytomegalovirus exposure and HLA in healthy donors. Here immunoSEQ multiplex PCR was the method, and the copy in TCRdb shows in-frame clones only, minus some. The repertoire holds tens of thousands of clones, with over 90% as singletons. The specimen sequenced was PBMCs. Every receptor here comes from a woman between 18 and 30 years old in good health and CMV-seronegative.

The chain uses TRBV7-7 and TRBJ2-1; tentatively, D is TRBD2 (5 bases). CDR3 length: 14 residues. V was cut by 0 bases and J by 4 bases, with 7 bases left in between. Germline loops: CDR1 SSHAT, CDR2 FNYEAQ (reference sequence). The CDR3 region has the DNA TGTGCCAGCAGCTTAGCGGGAGCTTACAATGAGCAGTTCTTC. This codes for CASSLAGAYNEQFF.

This chain links TRBV7-3 with TRBJ2-5; D is perhaps TRBD1 (5 bases). The CDR3 contains 13 residues. V was shortened by 4 bases and J by 7 bases, with 13 bases between the two germline ends. The germline V gene encodes CDR1 SGHTA and CDR2 FQGTGA. The CDR3 DNA is TGTGCCAGCAGCTCAAAGGCTAGGGGGACCCAGTACTTC. Residues: CASSSKARGTQYF.

This chain uses TRBV2 with TRBJ1-5; perhaps TRBD1 as D (5 bases). V lost 4 bases and J lost 2, with 9 bases in between. The CDR3 has 14 residues. Germline V CDR1 and CDR2: SNHLY, FYNNEI. CDR3 region: CASSVQAGNQPQHF. The CDR3 DNA is TGTGCCAGCAGTGTACAGGCGGGCAATCAGCCCCAGCATTTT.

The chain uses TRBV7-2 and TRBJ2-3; the match to TRBD2 covers 8 bases. This CDR3 is built from 16 residues. The V gene's germline CDR1 is SGHTA and CDR2 FQGNSA. V dropped 2 bases and J dropped 1; count of bases not matched to a gene: 5. The CDR3 loop is CASSLHSGSGTDTQYF. The CDR3 coding sequence is TGTGCCAGCAGCTTACACAGCGGGAGTGGCACAGATACGCAGTATTTT.

V gene TRBV5-5 combines with J gene TRBJ1-2, with TRBD1 identical over 10 bases. Germline CDR1 SGHKS, CDR2 YYEKEE (reference sequence). This CDR3 region has 15 residues. J was trimmed by 8 bases and V by 2 bases; bases with no gene match: 9. The CDR3 DNA reads TGTGCCAGCAGCTTCCAGGGACAGGGGACGGGCGGCTACACCTTC. This sequence encodes CASSFQGQGTGGYTF.

The chain recombines TRBV15 with TRBJ2-3, with 7 bases aligning to TRBD1. The V segment lost 3 bases and the J segment 4 bases; nucleotides outside the gene matches: 4. The CDR3 covers 14 residues. Germline V CDR1 and CDR2: LNHNV, YYDKDF (reference sequence). The CDR3 reads CATSSPQGPDTQYF. The CDR3 DNA is TGTGCCACCAGCAGCCCACAGGGGCCAGATACGCAGTATTTT.

The table lists this clone with a few counts. The chain links TRBV27 to TRBJ1-6; D not certain. The V gene's germline CDR1 is MNHEY and CDR2 SMNVEV (reference sequence). The CDR3 is 14 residues long. V was trimmed by 7 bases and J by 0 bases, leaving 7 bases between them. The CDR3 bases are TGTGCCAGCACCTGGAGCTCCTATAATTCACCCCTCCACTTT. Protein product: CASTWSSYNSPLHF.

The gene calls are TRBV5-1 and TRBJ2-2; possible D gene TRBD2, 6 bases. Germline CDR1 SGHRS, CDR2 YFSETQ. The CDR3 extends over 14 amino acids. V was cut by 3 bases and J by 1 base, with 7 bases left in between. The CDR3, as DNA: TGCGCCAGCAGCTGGGGGGAGAACACCGGGGAGCTGTTTTTT. Its translation: CASSWGENTGELFF. The full variable domain, with the rest looked up from reference TRBV5-1 and TRBJ2-2, is KAGVTQTPRYLIKTRGQQVTLSCSPISGHRSVSWYQQTPGQGLQFLFEYFSETQRNKGNFPGRFSGRQFSNSRSEMNVSTLELGDSALYLCASSWGENTGELFFGEGSRLTVL.

The rearrangement uses TRBV15 and TRBJ2-7; 7 bases map to TRBD1. The V gene end was trimmed by 3 bases and the J gene end by 3 bases; junction bases not matched to a gene: 5. Looked up from germline, CDR1 is LNHNV and CDR2 is YYDKDF (reference sequence). The CDR3 has 14 residues. The CDR3 reads CATSRDRKNYEQYF. Written as DNA, the CDR3 is TGTGCCACCAGCAGGGACAGGAAGAACTACGAGCAGTACTTC.

The chain recombines TRBV18 with TRBJ2-1; TRBD2 matches 8 bases. The germline V gene has CDR1 KGHSH and CDR2 LQKENI. Trimming cost V 1 base and J 7 bases; bases outside gene matches: 9. The length of the CDR3 is 16 residues. CDR3 residues: CASSPQVLAGNNEQFF. CDR3 bases: TGTGCCAGCTCACCACAGGTCTTAGCGGGGAATAATGAGCAGTTCTTC. Complete variable domain (other parts from reference TRBV18 and TRBJ2-1): NAGVMQNPRHLVRRRGQEARLRCSPMKGHSHVYWYRQLPEEGLKFMVYLQKENIIDESGMPKERFSAEFPKEGPSILRIQQVVRGDSAAYFCASSPQVLAGNNEQFFGPGTRLTVL.

This chain connects TRBV7-6 to TRBJ2-6; 7 bases are a match to TRBD1. CDR3 length: 17 amino acids. Germline V CDR1 and CDR2: SGHVS, FNYEAQ. J gave up 1 base and V 5 bases, and 8 bases lay outside the gene matches. The CDR3 here is CASSTGRGRSGANVLTF. In DNA form, the CDR3 reads TGTGCCAGCAGCACAGGAAGGGGGCGGTCTGGGGCCAACGTCCTGACTTTC.

This chain connects TRBV10-3 to TRBJ2-7, with 9 bases lining up with TRBD2. V lost 9 bases and J lost 0; bases outside the gene matches: 18. The CDR3 is 18 amino acids. Germline V gene lookup returns CDR1 ENHRY and CDR2 SYGVKD. The CDR3 spells CAIMGLAGRRPGSYEQYV. CDR3 coding DNA: TGTGCCATAATGGGTCTAGCGGGAAGGAGGCCAGGCTCCTACGAGCAGTACGTC.

The chain is built from TRBV10-3 and TRBJ2-5; D is unresolved. Germline CDR1 ENHRY, CDR2 SYGVKD. Trimming took off 3 bases at V and 5 bases at J, with 4 bases between the two ends. The CDR3 contains 11 residues. The CDR3 sequence: CAISDIETQYF. DNA for the CDR3: TGTGCCATCAGTGACATCGAGACCCAGTACTTC.